The source of this T cell receptor (beta chain) is a study of radiotherapy plus CTLA-4 blockade in lung cancer. Overall study context: Objective responses were observed in about 17% of patients, and disease control was achieved by 30% to 40%. Study outcomes and limitations: Radiotherapy was combined with ipilimumab, and tumor-derived TCR clones then expanded in blood.

The V segment lost 1 base and the J segment 6 bases; nucleotides outside the gene matches: 6. The germline gives CDR1 MGHRA, CDR2 YSYEKL. The CDR3 extends over 15 amino acids. With regard to this clone: What it recognizes is unknown.

Repertoires were generated with immunoSEQ multiplex PCR, while TCRdb's copy carries only in-frame clones and drops some. Here the sample spans about 51,000 clones, roughly three quarters being singletons. Specimen: peripheral blood, collected from a patient treated with radiotherapy plus ipilimumab. This TCR was sampled from a human donor with non-small cell lung cancer who had a complete response to radiotherapy plus ipilimumab. This sequence joins TRBV4-1 and TRBJ2-1, with 7 bases identical to TRBD1. DNA of the CDR3: TGCGCCAGCAGCCAAGCGGGACAGCTATTCAATGAGCAGTTCTTC. This encodes CASSQAGQLFNEQFF.